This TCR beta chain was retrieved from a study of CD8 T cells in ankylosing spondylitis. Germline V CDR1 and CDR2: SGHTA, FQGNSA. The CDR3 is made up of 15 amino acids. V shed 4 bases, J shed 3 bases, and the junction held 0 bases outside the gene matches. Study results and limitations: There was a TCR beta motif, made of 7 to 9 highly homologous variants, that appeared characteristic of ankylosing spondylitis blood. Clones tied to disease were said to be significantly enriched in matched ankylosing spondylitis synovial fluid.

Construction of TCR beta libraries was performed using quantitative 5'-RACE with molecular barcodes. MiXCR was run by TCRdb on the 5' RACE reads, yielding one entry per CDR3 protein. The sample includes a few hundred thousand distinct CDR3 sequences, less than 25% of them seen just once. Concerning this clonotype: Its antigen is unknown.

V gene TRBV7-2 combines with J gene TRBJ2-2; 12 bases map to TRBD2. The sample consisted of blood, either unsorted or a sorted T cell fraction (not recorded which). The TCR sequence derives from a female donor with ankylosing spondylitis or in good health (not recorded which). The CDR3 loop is CASSSSGRDTGELFF. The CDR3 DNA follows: TGTGCCAGCAGCTCTAGCGGGAGGGACACCGGGGAGCTGTTTTTT.